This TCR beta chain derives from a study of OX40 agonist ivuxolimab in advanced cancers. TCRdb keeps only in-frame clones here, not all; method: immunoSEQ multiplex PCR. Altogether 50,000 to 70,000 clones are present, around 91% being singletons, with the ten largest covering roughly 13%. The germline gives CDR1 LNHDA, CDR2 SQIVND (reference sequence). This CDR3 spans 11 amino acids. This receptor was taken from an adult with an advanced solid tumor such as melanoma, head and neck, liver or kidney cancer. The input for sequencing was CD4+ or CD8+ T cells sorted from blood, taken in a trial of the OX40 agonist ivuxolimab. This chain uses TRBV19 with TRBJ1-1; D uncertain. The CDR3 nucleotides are TGTGGGCACGGCCTTGACACTGAAGCTTTCTTT. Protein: CGHGLDTEAFF.